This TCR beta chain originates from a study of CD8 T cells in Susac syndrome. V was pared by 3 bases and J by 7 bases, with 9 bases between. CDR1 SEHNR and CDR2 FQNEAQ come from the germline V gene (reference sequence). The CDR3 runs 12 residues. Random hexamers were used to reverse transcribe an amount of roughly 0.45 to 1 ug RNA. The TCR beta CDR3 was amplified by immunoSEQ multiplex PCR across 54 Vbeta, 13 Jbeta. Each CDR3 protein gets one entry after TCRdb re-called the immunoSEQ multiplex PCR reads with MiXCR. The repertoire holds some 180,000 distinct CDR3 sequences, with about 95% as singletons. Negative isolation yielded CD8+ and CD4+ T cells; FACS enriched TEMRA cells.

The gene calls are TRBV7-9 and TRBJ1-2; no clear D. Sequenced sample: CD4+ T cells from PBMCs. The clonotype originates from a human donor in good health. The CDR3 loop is CASSLEGSGYTF. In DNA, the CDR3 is TGTGCCAGCAGCTTGGAAGGGTCTGGCTACACCTTC.